This T cell receptor beta chain was profiled in a study of beta chain features in type 1 diabetes. Study-level results: A moderate, significant TCRB CDR3 shortening appeared in type 1 diabetes across four CD4+ subsets.

This clone was detected a few times. The antigen is unknown. This same CDR3 is encoded by further DNA sequences in the sample. The CDR3 is made up of 15 amino acids. V dropped 3 bases and J dropped 1 base, with 11 bases sitting between them. Germline V lookup: CDR1 KGHSH, CDR2 LQKENI. cDNA synthesis used the whole RNA isolate, giving expressed TCRB sequences. The assay was immunoSEQ multiplex PCR, and TCRdb's table has in-frame clones only and misses some. The sample carries 600,000 to 750,000 clones, around 12% recorded once. The sample taken for sequencing was naive CD4+ T cells from blood. The TCR comes from a man aged 25-40 years with type 1 diabetes. The chain combines TRBV18 with TRBJ2-3; D is possibly TRBD1 or TRBD2 (5 bases each). The CDR3 DNA reads as TGTGCCAGCTCACCTGGGACGGGACGCACAGATACGCAGTATTTT. Protein: CASSPGTGRTDTQYF.